This TCR beta chain stems from a study of blood T cell repertoires in COVID-19. In the study overall: COVID-19 samples collected from the United States, Italy and Spain covered acute and convalescent phases.

This CDR3 region has 15 residues. V lost 4 bases and J lost 5, with 17 bases in between. The germline V gene has CDR1 SNHLY and CDR2 FYNNEI. In the original workflow: Using reference gene primer amplification, nucleated cell counts were estimated. Using immunoSEQ multiplex PCR, the repertoire was profiled, and TCRdb retains in-frame clones only, with some absent. The D gene and trimming were derived from the DNA, and the V and J assignments and clone size from that table. This sample carries 50,000 or so clones, more than 75% of them seen once, and the ten largest clones take about 26%. This TCR came from a woman of 80 years or more with acute or convalescent COVID-19. The V gene is TRBV2, the J gene TRBJ1-2; D gene ambiguous. Sequencing was performed on peripheral blood. CDR3 sequence (DNA): TGTGCCAGCAGTGCCGGACCTGCGCGGGCTTATGGCTACACCTTC. Translating it yields CASSAGPARAYGYTF.